A single sample is the source of the 6 T cell receptor beta chains below, sequenced in a study of blood T cell repertoires in COVID-19. Repertoires were generated with immunoSEQ multiplex PCR, while TCRdb's copy carries only in-frame clones and drops some. This sample has some 150,000 clones, with roughly four fifths found just once. Sample: peripheral blood. These receptors originate from a man in his forties or fifties who had recovered from COVID-19.

This clone was seen once. The rearrangement uses TRBV5-6 and TRBJ2-7, with TRBD1 as a possible D gene (6 bases). The CDR3 has 15 amino acids. Germline CDR1 is SGHDT and CDR2 is YYEEEE. Trimming left V 3 bases short and J 0 bases short, with 13 bases between. In DNA, the CDR3 is TGTGCCAGCAGCTGGGCCCGGGACAACTCCTACGAGCAGTACTTC. It yields the protein CASSWARDNSYEQYF.

The chain uses TRBV6-5 and TRBJ2-1, with 11 bases identical to TRBD1. Unmatched junction bases numbered 2, after V lost 4 bases and J lost 3 bases. Germline CDR1 MNHEY, CDR2 SVGAGI. The CDR3 is 15 residues long. As DNA, the CDR3 is TGTGCCAGCAGTTCAGGGACAGGGGGCTACAATGAGCAGTTCTTC. Its translation is CASSSGTGGYNEQFF.

This clone was detected once. This chain joins TRBV6-5 and TRBJ2-7; TRBD1 is a possible D gene (6 bases). Trimming removed 4 bases from V and 2 bases from J, with 15 bases in between. The CDR3 consists of 15 residues. Germline CDR1 reads MNHEY; CDR2 reads SVGAGI. CDR3 bases: TGTGCCAGCAGTTCCGCCGGGACAATCACCTACGAGCAGTACTTC. Amino acids: CASSSAGTITYEQYF.

The chain joins TRBV5-4 to TRBJ2-5, with 8 bases fitting TRBD1. Germline loops: CDR1 SGHNT, CDR2 YYREEE (reference sequence). There are 14 residues in the CDR3. After removal of 2 bases from V and 4 bases from J, the junction contained 4 bases not matched to a gene. The CDR3: CASSFQTGAETQYF. The CDR3 coding sequence is TGTGCCAGCAGCTTTCAGACAGGGGCAGAGACCCAGTACTTC.

This chain connects TRBV6-5 to TRBJ1-2; D is uncertain. The CDR3 spans 12 residues. V lost 4 bases and J 4 bases, leaving 7 bases between the germline ends. Germline V gene data show CDR1 as MNHEY and CDR2 as SVGAGI. This CDR3 reads CASSSTIYGYTF. In DNA, the CDR3 is TGTGCCAGCAGTTCCACAATCTATGGCTACACCTTC.

J is TRBJ1-5 and V is TRBV3-1 (or the pseudogene TRBV3-2), with D possibly TRBD1 on 5 matching bases. Trimming shortened V by 2 bases and J by 4 bases, and 18 bases separated the two germline ends. The length of the CDR3 is 17 residues. Per germline, CDR1 LGHDT and CDR2 YNNKEL (reference sequence). The CDR3 coding sequence is TGTGCCAGCAGCCAAAGAGAGGGCGGGGCGCTAAATCAGCCCCAGCATTTT. Amino acid sequence: CASSQREGGALNQPQHF.